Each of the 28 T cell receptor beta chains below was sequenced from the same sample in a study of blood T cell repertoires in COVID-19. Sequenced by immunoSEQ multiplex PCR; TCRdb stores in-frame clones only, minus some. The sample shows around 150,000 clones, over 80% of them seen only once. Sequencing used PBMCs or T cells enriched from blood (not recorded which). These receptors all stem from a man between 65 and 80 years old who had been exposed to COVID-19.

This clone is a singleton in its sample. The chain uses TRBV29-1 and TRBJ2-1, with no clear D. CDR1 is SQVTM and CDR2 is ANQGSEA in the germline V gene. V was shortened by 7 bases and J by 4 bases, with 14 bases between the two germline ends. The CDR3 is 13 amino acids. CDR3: CSEWSPLYNEQFF. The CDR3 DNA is TGCAGCGAATGGAGCCCTCTTTACAATGAGCAGTTCTTC.

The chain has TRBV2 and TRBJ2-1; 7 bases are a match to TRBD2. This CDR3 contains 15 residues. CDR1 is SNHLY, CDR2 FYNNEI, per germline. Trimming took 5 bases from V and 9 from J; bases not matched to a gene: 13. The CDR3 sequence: CASSYRGVGEREQFF. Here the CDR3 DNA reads TGTGCCAGCAGTTACCGGGGGGTGGGAGAACGTGAGCAGTTCTTC. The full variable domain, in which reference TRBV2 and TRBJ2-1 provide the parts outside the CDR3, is EPEVTQTPSHQVTQMGQEVILRCVPISNHLYFYWYRQILGQKVEFLVSFYNNEISEKSEIFDDQFSVERPDGSNFTLKIRSTKLEDSAMYFCASSYRGVGEREQFFGPGTRLTVL.

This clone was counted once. As DNA, the CDR3 is TGTGCCACCAGTGATGATACAGGGTGGAATAATGAAAAACTGTTTTTT. Translation: CATSDDTGWNNEKLFF. This chain links TRBV24-1 with TRBJ1-4; possibly TRBD1 for D (6 bases). V was pared by 3 bases and J by 4 bases, with 14 bases between. CDR3 size: 16 residues. Germline values: CDR1 KGHDR, CDR2 SFDVKD.

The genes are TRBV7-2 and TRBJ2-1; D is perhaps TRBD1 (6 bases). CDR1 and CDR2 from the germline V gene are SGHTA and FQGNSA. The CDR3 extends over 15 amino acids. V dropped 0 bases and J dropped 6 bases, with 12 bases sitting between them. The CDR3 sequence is CASSLAGAPFNEQFF. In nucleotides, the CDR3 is TGTGCCAGCAGCTTAGCGGGGGCGCCTTTCAATGAGCAGTTCTTC.

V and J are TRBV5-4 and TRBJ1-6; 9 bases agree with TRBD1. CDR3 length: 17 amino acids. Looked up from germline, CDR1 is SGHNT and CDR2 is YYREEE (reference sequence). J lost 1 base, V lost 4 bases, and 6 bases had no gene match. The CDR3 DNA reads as TGTGCCAGCAGCGAGGGGACAGGGCTTTCCTATAATTCACCCCTCCACTTT. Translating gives CASSEGTGLSYNSPLHF.

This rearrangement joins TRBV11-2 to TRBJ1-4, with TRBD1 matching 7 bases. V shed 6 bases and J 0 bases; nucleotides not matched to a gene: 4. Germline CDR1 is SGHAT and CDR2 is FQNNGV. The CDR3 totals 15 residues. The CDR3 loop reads CASSGTAATNEKLFF. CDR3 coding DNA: TGTGCCAGCAGTGGGACAGCCGCAACTAATGAAAAACTGTTTTTT.

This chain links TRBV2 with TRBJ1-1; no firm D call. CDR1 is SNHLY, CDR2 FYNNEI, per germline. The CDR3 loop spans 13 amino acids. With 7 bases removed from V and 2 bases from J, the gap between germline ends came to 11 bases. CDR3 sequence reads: CASTPTVNTEAFF. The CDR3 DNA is TGTGCCAGCACTCCAACAGTTAACACTGAAGCTTTCTTT.

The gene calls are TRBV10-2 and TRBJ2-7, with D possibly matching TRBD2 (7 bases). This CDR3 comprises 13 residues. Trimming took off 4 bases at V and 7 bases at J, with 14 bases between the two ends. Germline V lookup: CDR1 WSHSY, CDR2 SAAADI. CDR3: CASSGSRGGEQYF. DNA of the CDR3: TGCGCCAGCAGTGGAAGCAGGGGAGGGGAGCAGTACTTC.

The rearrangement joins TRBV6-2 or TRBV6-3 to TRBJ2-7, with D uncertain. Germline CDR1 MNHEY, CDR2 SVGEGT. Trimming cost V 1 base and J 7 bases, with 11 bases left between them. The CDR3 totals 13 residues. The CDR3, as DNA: TGTGCCAGCAGTTACTTGGCTCAGTTGGAGCAGTACTTC. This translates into CASSYLAQLEQYF.

For the CDR3, the DNA is TGTGCCAGCAGTATAGGGGTTTACGAGCAGTACTTC. This codes for CASSIGVYEQYF. The rearrangement uses TRBV7-2 and TRBJ2-7; the D gene is possibly TRBD1 (5 bases). The germline V gene encodes CDR1 SGHTA and CDR2 FQGNSA. CDR3 length equals 12 residues. The V and J ends lost 6 bases and 4 bases respectively, with 10 bases between them.

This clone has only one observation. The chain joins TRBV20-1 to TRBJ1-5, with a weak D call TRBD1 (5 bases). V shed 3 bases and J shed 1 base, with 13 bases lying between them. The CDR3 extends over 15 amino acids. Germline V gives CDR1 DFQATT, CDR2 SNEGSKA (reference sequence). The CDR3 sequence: CSASQGQRSNQPQHF. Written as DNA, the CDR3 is TGCAGTGCTAGTCAGGGTCAAAGAAGCAATCAGCCCCAGCATTTT.

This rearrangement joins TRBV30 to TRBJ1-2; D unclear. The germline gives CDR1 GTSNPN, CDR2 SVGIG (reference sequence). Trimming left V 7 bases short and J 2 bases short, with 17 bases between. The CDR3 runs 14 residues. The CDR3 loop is CASGRERANYGYTF. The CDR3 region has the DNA TGTGCCTCGGGGAGGGAACGGGCAAACTATGGCTACACCTTC.

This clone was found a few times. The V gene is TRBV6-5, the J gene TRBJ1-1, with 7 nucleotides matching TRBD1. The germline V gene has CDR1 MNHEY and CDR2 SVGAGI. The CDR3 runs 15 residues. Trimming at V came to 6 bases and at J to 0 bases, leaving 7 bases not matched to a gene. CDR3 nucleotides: TGTGCCAGCAGCCCGACAGGGCGAATGAACACTGAAGCTTTCTTT. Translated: CASSPTGRMNTEAFF.

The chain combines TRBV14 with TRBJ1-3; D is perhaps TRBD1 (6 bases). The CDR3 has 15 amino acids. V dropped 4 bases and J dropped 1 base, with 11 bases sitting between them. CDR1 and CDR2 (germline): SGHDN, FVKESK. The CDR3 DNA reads TGTGCCAGCAGCCGCGTACAGGGTTCTGGAAACACCATATATTTT. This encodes CASSRVQGSGNTIYF.

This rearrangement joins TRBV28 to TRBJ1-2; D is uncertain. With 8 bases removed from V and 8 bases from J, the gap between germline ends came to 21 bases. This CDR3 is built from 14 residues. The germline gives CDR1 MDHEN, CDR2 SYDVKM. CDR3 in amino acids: CASRSRGQAGGYTF. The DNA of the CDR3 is TGTGCCAGCCGAAGCCGAGGCCAGGCGGGAGGCTACACCTTC.

The DNA for the CDR3 is TGTGCCAGCAGTTTATACGGCAGGGGGAGATATGCCGCCTACGAGCAGTACTTC. It yields the protein CASSLYGRGRYAAYEQYF. The chain is built from TRBV27 and TRBJ2-7; 7 nucleotides align to TRBD1. The germline gives CDR1 MNHEY, CDR2 SMNVEV (reference sequence). V gave up 1 base and J gave up 2 bases; unmatched junction bases: 14. This CDR3 comprises 18 residues.

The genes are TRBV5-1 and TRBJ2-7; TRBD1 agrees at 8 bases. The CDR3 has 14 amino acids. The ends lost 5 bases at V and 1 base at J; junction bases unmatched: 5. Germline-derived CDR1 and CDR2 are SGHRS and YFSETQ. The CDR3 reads CASRGQAQSYEQYF. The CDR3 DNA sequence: TGCGCCAGCAGGGGACAGGCCCAGTCCTACGAGCAGTACTTC.

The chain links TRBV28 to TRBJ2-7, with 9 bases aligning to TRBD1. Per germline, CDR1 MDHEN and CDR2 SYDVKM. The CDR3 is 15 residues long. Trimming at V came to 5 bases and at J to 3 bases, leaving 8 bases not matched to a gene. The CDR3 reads CASSPGDRDSYEQYF. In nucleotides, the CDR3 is TGTGCCAGCAGTCCAGGGGACAGGGATAGCTACGAGCAGTACTTC.

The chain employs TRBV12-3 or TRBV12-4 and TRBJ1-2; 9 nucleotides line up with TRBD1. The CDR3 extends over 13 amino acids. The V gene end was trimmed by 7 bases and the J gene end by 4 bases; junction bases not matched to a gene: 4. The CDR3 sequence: CASKTGGGYGYTF. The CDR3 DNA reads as TGTGCCAGCAAGACAGGGGGGGGCTATGGCTACACCTTC.

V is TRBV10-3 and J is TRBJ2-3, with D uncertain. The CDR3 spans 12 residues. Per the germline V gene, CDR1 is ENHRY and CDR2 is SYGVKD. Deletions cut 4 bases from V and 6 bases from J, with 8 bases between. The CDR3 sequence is CAISGAKDTQYF. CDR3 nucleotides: TGTGCCATCAGTGGGGCCAAGGATACGCAGTATTTT.

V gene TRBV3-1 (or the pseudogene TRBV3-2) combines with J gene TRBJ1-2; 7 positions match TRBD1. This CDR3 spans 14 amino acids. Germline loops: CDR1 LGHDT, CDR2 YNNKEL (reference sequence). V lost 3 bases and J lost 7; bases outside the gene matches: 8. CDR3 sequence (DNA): TGTGCCAGCAGCCAGGCGGACAGGTCGCTTGGCTACACCTTC. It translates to CASSQADRSLGYTF.

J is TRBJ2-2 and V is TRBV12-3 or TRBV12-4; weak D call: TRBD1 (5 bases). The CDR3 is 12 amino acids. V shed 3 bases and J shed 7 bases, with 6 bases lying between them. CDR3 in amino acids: CASSLQGGELFF. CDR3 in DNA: TGTGCCAGCAGTTTGCAGGGCGGGGAGCTGTTTTTT.

The CDR3 loop reads CATGQGVTTNEKLFF. The CDR3 nucleotides read TGCGCCACGGGACAGGGCGTTACAACTAATGAAAAACTGTTTTTT. The rearrangement joins TRBV10-2 to TRBJ1-4, with 9 positions matching TRBD1. The CDR3 has 15 residues. The V and J ends lost 10 bases and 0 bases, in that order; junction bases with no gene match: 6. Germline V gene data show CDR1 as WSHSY and CDR2 as SAAADI.

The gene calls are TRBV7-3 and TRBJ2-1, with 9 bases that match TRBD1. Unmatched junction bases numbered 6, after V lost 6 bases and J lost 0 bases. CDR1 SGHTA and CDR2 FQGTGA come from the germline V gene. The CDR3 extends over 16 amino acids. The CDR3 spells CASSPGQGISYNEQFF. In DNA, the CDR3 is TGTGCCAGCAGTCCCGGACAGGGGATCTCCTACAATGAGCAGTTCTTC.

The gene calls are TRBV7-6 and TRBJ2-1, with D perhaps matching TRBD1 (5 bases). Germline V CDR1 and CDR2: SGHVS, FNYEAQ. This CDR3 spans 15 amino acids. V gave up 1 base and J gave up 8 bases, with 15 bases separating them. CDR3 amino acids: CASSLDRSPQYEQFF. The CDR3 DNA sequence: TGTGCCAGCAGCTTAGACAGGTCTCCCCAATATGAGCAGTTCTTC.

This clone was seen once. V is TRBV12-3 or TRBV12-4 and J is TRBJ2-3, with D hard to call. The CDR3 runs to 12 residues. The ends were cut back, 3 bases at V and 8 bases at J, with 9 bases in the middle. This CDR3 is CASSFNRRTQYF. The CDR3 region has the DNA TGTGCCAGCAGTTTTAACAGACGTACGCAGTATTTT.

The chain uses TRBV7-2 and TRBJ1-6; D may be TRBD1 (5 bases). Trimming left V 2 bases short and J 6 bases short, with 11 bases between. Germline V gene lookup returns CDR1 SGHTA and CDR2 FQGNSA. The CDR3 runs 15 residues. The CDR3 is CASSLQTRANSPLHF. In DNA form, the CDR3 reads TGTGCCAGCAGCTTACAGACCAGGGCTAATTCACCCCTCCACTTT. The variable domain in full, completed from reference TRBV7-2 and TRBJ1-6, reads GAGVSQSPSNKVTEKGKDVELRCDPISGHTALYWYRQSLGQGLEFLIYFQGNSAPDKSGLPSDRFSAERTGGSVSTLTIQRTQQEDSAVYLCASSLQTRANSPLHFGNGTRLTVT.

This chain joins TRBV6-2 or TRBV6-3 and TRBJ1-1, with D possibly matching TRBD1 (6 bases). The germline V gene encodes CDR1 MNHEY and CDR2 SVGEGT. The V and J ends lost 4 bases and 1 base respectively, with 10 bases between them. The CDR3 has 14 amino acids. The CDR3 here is CASSLGQTNTEAFF. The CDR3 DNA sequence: TGTGCCAGCAGTTTGGGACAAACGAACACTGAAGCTTTCTTT.